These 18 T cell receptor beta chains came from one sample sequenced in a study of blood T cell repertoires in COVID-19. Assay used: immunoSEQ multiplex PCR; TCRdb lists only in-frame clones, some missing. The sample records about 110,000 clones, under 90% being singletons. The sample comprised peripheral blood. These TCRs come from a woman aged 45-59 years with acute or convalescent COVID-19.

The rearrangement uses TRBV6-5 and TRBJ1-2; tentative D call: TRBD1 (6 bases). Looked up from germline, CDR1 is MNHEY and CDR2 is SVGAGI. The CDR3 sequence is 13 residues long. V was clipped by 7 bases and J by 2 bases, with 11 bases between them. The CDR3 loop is CASNYGQNYGYTF. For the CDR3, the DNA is TGTGCCAGCAATTATGGACAGAACTATGGCTACACCTTC.

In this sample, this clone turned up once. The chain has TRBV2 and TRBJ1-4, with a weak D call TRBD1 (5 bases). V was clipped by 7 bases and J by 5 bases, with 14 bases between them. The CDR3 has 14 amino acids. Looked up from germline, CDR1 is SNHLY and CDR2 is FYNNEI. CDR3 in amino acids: CASIEQGKNEKLFF. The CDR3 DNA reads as TGTGCCAGCATTGAGCAGGGTAAAAATGAAAAACTGTTTTTT.

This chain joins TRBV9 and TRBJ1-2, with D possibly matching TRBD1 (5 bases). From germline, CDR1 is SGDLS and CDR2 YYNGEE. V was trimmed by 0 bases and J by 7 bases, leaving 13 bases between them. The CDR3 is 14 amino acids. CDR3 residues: CASSVATRGGGYTF. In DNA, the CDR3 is TGTGCCAGCAGCGTAGCTACGAGGGGAGGTGGCTACACCTTC.

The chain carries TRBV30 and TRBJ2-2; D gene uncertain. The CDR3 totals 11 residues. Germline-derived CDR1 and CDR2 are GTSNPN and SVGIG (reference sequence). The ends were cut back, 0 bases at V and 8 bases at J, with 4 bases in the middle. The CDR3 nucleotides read TGTGCCTGGAGTGTACGGGGGGAGCTGTTTTTT. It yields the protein CAWSVRGELFF.

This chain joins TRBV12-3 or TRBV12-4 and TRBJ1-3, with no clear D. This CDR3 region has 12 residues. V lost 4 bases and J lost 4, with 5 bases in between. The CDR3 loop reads CASSSRGNTIYF. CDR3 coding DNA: TGTGCCAGCAGTTCTAGAGGAAACACCATATATTTT.

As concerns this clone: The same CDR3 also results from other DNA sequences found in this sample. CDR3 protein: CASSYPGTDTQYF. Written as DNA, the CDR3 is TGTGCCAGCAGTTACCCGGGCACAGATACGCAGTATTTT. This chain joins TRBV6-5 and TRBJ2-3; D is ambiguous. Germline values: CDR1 MNHEY, CDR2 SVGAGI. The CDR3 runs to 13 residues. The V gene lost 2 bases and the J gene lost 1 base, with 4 bases spanning the gap.

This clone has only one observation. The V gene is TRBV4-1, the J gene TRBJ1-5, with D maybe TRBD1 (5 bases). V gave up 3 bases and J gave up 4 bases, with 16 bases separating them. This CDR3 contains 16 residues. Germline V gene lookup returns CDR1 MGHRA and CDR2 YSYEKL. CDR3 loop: CASSHAWGEGNQPQHF. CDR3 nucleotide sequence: TGCGCCAGCAGCCATGCTTGGGGGGAGGGGAATCAGCCCCAGCATTTT.

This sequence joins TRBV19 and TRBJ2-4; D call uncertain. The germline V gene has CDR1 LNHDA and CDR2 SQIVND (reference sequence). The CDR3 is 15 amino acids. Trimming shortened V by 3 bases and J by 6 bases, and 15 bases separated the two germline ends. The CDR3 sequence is CASSISVSSRNIQYF. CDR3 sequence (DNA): TGTGCCAGTAGTATCTCCGTGTCATCGAGAAACATTCAGTACTTC.

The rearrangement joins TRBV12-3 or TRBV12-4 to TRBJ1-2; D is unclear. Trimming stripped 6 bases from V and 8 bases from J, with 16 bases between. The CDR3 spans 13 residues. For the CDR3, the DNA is TGTGCCAGCAGCCTAGACAAAGCGGGAGGCTACACCTTC. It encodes CASSLDKAGGYTF.

Here the CDR3 DNA reads TGTGCCTGGAGTCGAGGGCTCTCTACAGGGGCGGATGGCTATGGCTACACCTTC. This sequence encodes CAWSRGLSTGADGYGYTF. The chain couples TRBV30 to TRBJ1-2; TRBD1 aligns across 7 bases. V dropped 2 bases and J dropped 4; count of bases not matched to a gene: 19. Per the germline V gene, CDR1 is GTSNPN and CDR2 is SVGIG (reference sequence). This CDR3 is built from 18 residues.

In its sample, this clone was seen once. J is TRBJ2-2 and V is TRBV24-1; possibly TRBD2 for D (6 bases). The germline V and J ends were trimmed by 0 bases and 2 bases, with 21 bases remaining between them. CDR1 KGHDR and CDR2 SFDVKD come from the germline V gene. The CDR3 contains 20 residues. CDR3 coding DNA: TGTGCCACCAGTGATTTGTCCGCCACCAAGCGACTAGGAAACACCGGGGAGCTGTTTTTT. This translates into CATSDLSATKRLGNTGELFF.

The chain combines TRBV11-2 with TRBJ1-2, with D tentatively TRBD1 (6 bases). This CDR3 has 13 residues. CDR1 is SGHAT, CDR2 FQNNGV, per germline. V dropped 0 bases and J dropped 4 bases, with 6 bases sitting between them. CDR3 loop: CASSLEGGYGYTF. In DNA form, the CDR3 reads TGTGCCAGCAGCTTAGAAGGGGGCTATGGCTACACCTTC.

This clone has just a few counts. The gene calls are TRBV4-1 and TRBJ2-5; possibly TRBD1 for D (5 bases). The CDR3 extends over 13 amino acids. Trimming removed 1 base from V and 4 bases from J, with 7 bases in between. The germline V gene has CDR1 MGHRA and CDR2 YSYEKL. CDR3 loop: CASSQVRGETQYF. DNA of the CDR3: TGCGCCAGCAGCCAAGTTAGGGGAGAGACCCAGTACTTC.

Written as DNA, the CDR3 is TGTGCCAGCAGCCCTATTCTAGAGGGAGGAAGTTCACCCCTCCACTTT. It yields the protein CASSPILEGGSSPLHF. V gene TRBV4-2 combines with J gene TRBJ1-6; no firm D call. The CDR3 consists of 16 residues. Germline V CDR1 and CDR2: LGHNA, YNFKEQ. V gave up 4 bases and J gave up 9 bases, with 19 bases separating them.

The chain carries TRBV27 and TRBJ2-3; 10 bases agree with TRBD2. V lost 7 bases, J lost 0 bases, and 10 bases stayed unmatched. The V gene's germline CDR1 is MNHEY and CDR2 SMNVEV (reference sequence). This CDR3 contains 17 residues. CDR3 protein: CASKKASGRTSTDTQYF. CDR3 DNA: TGTGCCAGCAAAAAGGCTAGCGGGAGAACTAGCACAGATACGCAGTATTTT.

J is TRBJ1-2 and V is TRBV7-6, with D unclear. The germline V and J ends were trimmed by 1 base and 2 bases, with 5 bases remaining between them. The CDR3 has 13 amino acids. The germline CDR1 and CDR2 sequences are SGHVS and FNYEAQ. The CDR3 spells CASSLEQNYGYTF. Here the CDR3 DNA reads TGTGCCAGCAGCTTAGAACAGAACTATGGCTACACCTTC.

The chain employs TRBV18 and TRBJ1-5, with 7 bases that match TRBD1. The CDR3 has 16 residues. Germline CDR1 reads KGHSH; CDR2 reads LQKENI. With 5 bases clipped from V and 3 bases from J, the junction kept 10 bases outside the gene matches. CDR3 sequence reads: CASSGNRGSVNQPQHF. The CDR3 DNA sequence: TGTGCCAGCTCAGGAAACAGGGGTAGCGTCAATCAGCCCCAGCATTTT.

The CDR3: CASSLRGGPNSPLHF. CDR3 sequence (DNA): TGTGCCAGCAGCCTCAGGGGAGGGCCCAATTCACCCCTCCACTTT. The gene calls are TRBV3-1 (or the pseudogene TRBV3-2) and TRBJ1-6; tentatively, D is TRBD1 (6 bases). CDR1 is LGHDT, CDR2 YNNKEL, per germline (reference sequence). Trimming removed 4 bases at V and 7 bases at J, with 14 bases between. The CDR3 consists of 15 residues.